The 27 T cell receptor beta chains given below trace back to one sample, sequenced in a study of cytomegalovirus exposure and HLA in healthy donors. PCR employed 60 Vbeta and 13 Jbeta primers. Only in-frame clones appear in the TCRdb table, and some are missing; sequencing was by immunoSEQ multiplex PCR. Among about 190,000 clones listed, just under 75% were seen once. Material: PBMCs. All receptors come from a man aged 25 to 40 in good health and CMV-seropositive.

The chain uses TRBV27 and TRBJ2-7; 13 nucleotides agree with TRBD2. The V gene's germline CDR1 is MNHEY and CDR2 SMNVEV (reference sequence). With 5 bases clipped from V and 7 bases from J, the junction kept 2 bases outside the gene matches. The CDR3 runs 13 residues. CDR3 sequence (DNA): TGTGCCAGCAGTAGACTAGCGGGGGGAGAGCAGTACTTC. Translating gives CASSRLAGGEQYF.

A single count supports this clone. V usage is TRBV7-2 and J usage is TRBJ1-2; maybe TRBD1 (5 bases). This CDR3 comprises 14 residues. The germline CDR1 and CDR2 sequences are SGHTA and FQGNSA. The V and J ends lost 5 bases and 2 bases respectively, with 12 bases between them. CDR3 residues: CASSALGGNYGYTF. The CDR3 nucleotides read TGTGCCAGCAGCGCTCTTGGGGGGAACTATGGCTACACCTTC.

V gene TRBV11-3 combines with J gene TRBJ2-3; maybe TRBD1 (6 bases). CDR3 length: 17 amino acids. V dropped 4 bases and J dropped 4 bases, with 21 bases sitting between them. CDR1 is SGHNT and CDR2 is YENEEA in the germline V gene. The CDR3 bases are TGTGCCAGCAGCTCCTCCTTCGACAGGTCGAAGGCAGATACGCAGTATTTT. Its protein product is CASSSSFDRSKADTQYF.

The chain combines TRBV6-5 with TRBJ2-2; D may be TRBD1 (7 bases). With 7 bases removed from V and 6 bases from J, the gap between germline ends came to 15 bases. Germline-derived CDR1 and CDR2 are MNHEY and SVGAGI. The CDR3 spans 14 residues. CDR3 sequence (DNA): TGTGCCAGCATAGGAGGGCAGGGGGCCGGGGAGCTGTTTTTT. Translated: CASIGGQGAGELFF.

This sequence joins TRBV28 and TRBJ2-3; D not certain. Germline CDR1 reads MDHEN; CDR2 reads SYDVKM. The CDR3 has 13 residues. Deletions cut 6 bases from V and 5 bases from J, with 12 bases between. As DNA, the CDR3 is TGTGCCAGCAGCCCAGGCTTCGGAGATACGCAGTATTTT. Its protein product is CASSPGFGDTQYF.

The gene calls are TRBV6-5 and TRBJ2-2, with 11 bases lining up with TRBD2. The length of the CDR3 is 14 residues. With 6 bases clipped from V and 7 bases from J, the junction kept 4 bases outside the gene matches. The V gene's germline CDR1 is MNHEY and CDR2 SVGAGI. CDR3 loop: CASSTSGGGGELFF. For the CDR3, the DNA is TGTGCCAGCAGCACTAGCGGGGGTGGCGGGGAGCTGTTTTTT.

There are a few counts of this clone. CDR3 loop: CASRQGFSSYEQYF. The CDR3 DNA is TGTGCCAGCAGACAGGGATTTTCGTCCTACGAGCAGTACTTC. This sequence joins TRBV6-6 and TRBJ2-7; possible D gene TRBD1, 6 bases. Germline V CDR1 and CDR2: MNHNY, SVGAGI (reference sequence). CDR3 length equals 14 residues. Trimming left V 6 bases short and J 1 base short, with 13 bases between.

This clone came up once. This chain connects TRBV18 to TRBJ1-2; TRBD1 matches 7 bases. The trim removed 2 bases at V and 0 bases at J, leaving 9 bases unmatched. CDR3 size: 17 residues. Germline CDR1 and CDR2: KGHSH and LQKENI. CDR3 sequence reads: CASSPGVSTGANYGYTF. DNA of the CDR3: TGTGCCAGCTCACCAGGAGTATCAACAGGGGCTAACTATGGCTACACCTTC.

This clone was seen only a few times. The chain carries TRBV29-1 and TRBJ2-7; 7 bases are shared with TRBD1. The junction had 15 bases not matched to a gene; V was cut back by 6 bases and J by 1 base. The CDR3 runs 16 residues. Germline V gene data show CDR1 as SQVTM and CDR2 as ANQGSEA. The CDR3 nucleotides are TGCAGCGTGACAGGGTTCAGTGGAGTGGGTTCCTACGAGCAGTACTTC. It is translated as CSVTGFSGVGSYEQYF.

This chain links TRBV7-8 with TRBJ1-2, with 7 bases lining up with TRBD1. The V gene's germline CDR1 is SGHVS and CDR2 FQNEAQ. The CDR3 extends over 13 amino acids. Losses at the gene ends were 5 bases for V and 10 bases for J; bases not matched to a gene: 10. The CDR3 DNA sequence: TGTGCCAGCAGCCCGAGGGGCCAGGGGGACTACACCTTC. It yields the protein CASSPRGQGDYTF.

This clone was observed a handful of times. V and J are TRBV7-9 and TRBJ2-7, with a tentative D call TRBD1 (6 bases). Trimming took off 1 base at V and 6 bases at J, with 10 bases between the two ends. This CDR3 is built from 13 residues. Germline assignment: CDR1 SEHNR and CDR2 FQNEAQ (reference sequence). The CDR3 here is CASSLGTATEQYF. The CDR3 coding sequence is TGTGCCAGCAGCTTAGGGACAGCTACCGAGCAGTACTTC.

V gene TRBV18 combines with J gene TRBJ2-5, with TRBD2 identical over 9 bases. The germline CDR1 and CDR2 sequences are KGHSH and LQKENI. J lost 4 bases, V lost 0 bases, and 3 bases had no gene match. This CDR3 comprises 15 residues. The CDR3 here is CASSPPGLALETQYF. The CDR3 DNA is TGTGCCAGCTCACCACCGGGACTAGCTCTAGAGACCCAGTACTTC.

This clone turned up a few times. V usage is TRBV4-2 and J usage is TRBJ1-5; D uncertain. The CDR3 is 14 amino acids. Trimming removed 0 bases at V and 1 base at J, with 4 bases between. The germline V gene encodes CDR1 LGHNA and CDR2 YNFKEQ. The CDR3 sequence is CASSQEGSNQPQHF. The CDR3 DNA reads as TGTGCCAGCAGCCAAGAGGGCAGCAATCAGCCCCAGCATTTT.

The genes are TRBV19 and TRBJ1-1; D is undetermined. Germline CDR1 is LNHDA and CDR2 is SQIVND (reference sequence). The CDR3 sequence is 15 residues long. V was cut by 1 base and J by 1 base, with 10 bases left in between. The DNA of the CDR3 is TGTGCCAGTAGTATAGCCTATAGAGGGAACACTGAAGCTTTCTTT. Its protein is CASSIAYRGNTEAFF.

This chain links TRBV6-4 with TRBJ1-5; the D is unclear. The germline V and J ends were trimmed by 7 bases and 4 bases, with 23 bases remaining between them. Germline V CDR1 and CDR2: MRHNA, SNTAGT. This CDR3 spans 17 amino acids. CDR3 amino acids: CASIPLGRIWGNQPQHF. In DNA, the CDR3 is TGTGCCAGCATTCCTCTGGGGAGGATTTGGGGTAATCAGCCCCAGCATTTT.

V gene TRBV5-4 combines with J gene TRBJ1-1; D remains ambiguous. V shed 2 bases and J shed 0 bases, with 11 bases lying between them. Germline V gene sequence: CDR1 SGHNT, CDR2 YYREEE (reference sequence). The CDR3 length is 15 residues. Written as DNA, the CDR3 is TGTGCCAGCAGCTTTCCATCGCGCTTGAACACTGAAGCTTTCTTT. Amino acid sequence: CASSFPSRLNTEAFF.

This chain connects TRBV28 to TRBJ2-1; 10 bases match TRBD1. CDR3 length equals 13 residues. Germline trimming cut 3 bases from V and 8 bases from J; bases unmatched to any gene: 1. CDR1 MDHEN and CDR2 SYDVKM come from the germline V gene. DNA for the CDR3: TGTGCCAGCAGTTTGGGACAGGGGTATGAGCAGTTCTTC. As protein: CASSLGQGYEQFF.

The chain couples TRBV5-1 to TRBJ1-1; D perhaps matches TRBD1 (5 bases). This CDR3 comprises 14 residues. V lost 0 bases and J lost 0, with 6 bases in between. Germline V lookup: CDR1 SGHRS, CDR2 YFSETQ. The CDR3 loop reads CASSLEGMNTEAFF. In DNA form, the CDR3 reads TGCGCCAGCAGCTTGGAGGGGATGAACACTGAAGCTTTCTTT. Full variable domain (outside the CDR3, taken from reference TRBV5-1 and TRBJ1-1): KAGVTQTPRYLIKTRGQQVTLSCSPISGHRSVSWYQQTPGQGLQFLFEYFSETQRNKGNFPGRFSGRQFSNSRSEMNVSTLELGDSALYLCASSLEGMNTEAFFGQGTRLTVV.

The genes are TRBV7-2 and TRBJ2-7, with 7 bases fitting TRBD1. J was trimmed by 0 bases and V by 4 bases; bases with no gene match: 3. This CDR3 region has 14 residues. Per germline, CDR1 SGHTA and CDR2 FQGNSA. CDR3 amino acids: CASSSRQGSYEQYF. The CDR3, as DNA: TGTGCCAGCAGCTCCCGACAGGGCTCCTACGAGCAGTACTTC.

Only a few counts were recorded for this clone. V usage is TRBV7-9 and J usage is TRBJ2-1, with a possible D match to TRBD2 (6 bases). The CDR3 has 13 residues. Germline V gene data show CDR1 as SEHNR and CDR2 as FQNEAQ (reference sequence). V was pared by 6 bases and J by 8 bases, with 14 bases between. CDR3 in amino acids: CASRVGTYDEQFF. In DNA, the CDR3 is TGTGCCAGCAGGGTAGGGACTTACGATGAGCAGTTCTTC. The whole variable domain, remainder taken from reference TRBV7-9 and TRBJ2-1, is DTGVSQNPRHKITKRGQNVTFRCDPISEHNRLYWYRQTLGQGPEFLTYFQNEAQLEKSRLLSDRFSAERPKGSFSTLEIQRTEQGDSAMYLCASRVGTYDEQFFGPGTRLTVL.

The chain carries TRBV6-5 and TRBJ1-2, with TRBD1 matching over 8 bases. Trimming at V came to 10 bases and at J to 3 bases, leaving 4 bases not matched to a gene. CDR3 length equals 12 residues. The V gene's germline CDR1 is MNHEY and CDR2 SVGAGI. The CDR3 reads CATLQGDYGYTF. DNA of the CDR3: TGTGCCACCTTACAGGGGGACTATGGCTACACCTTC.

The chain employs TRBV10-3 and TRBJ2-7; D is perhaps TRBD1 (6 bases). Trimming took 4 bases from V and 2 from J, leaving 21 bases between them. Germline V gene data show CDR1 as ENHRY and CDR2 as SYGVKD. This CDR3 is built from 17 residues. The CDR3 region has the DNA TGTGCCATCAGTGCTAATCACAGGGCGTCTCGGGCCTACGAGCAGTACTTC. Its translation: CAISANHRASRAYEQYF.

This chain uses TRBV5-1 with TRBJ1-1; TRBD1 agrees at 7 bases. With V trimmed by 4 bases and J by 6 bases, 6 bases remained unmatched. Germline lookup yields CDR1 SGHRS and CDR2 YFSETQ. CDR3 length: 13 residues. The CDR3 sequence is CASSPWTGPEAFF. CDR3 coding DNA: TGCGCCAGCAGCCCCTGGACAGGACCTGAAGCTTTCTTT.

This chain joins TRBV6-5 and TRBJ1-3, with D possibly being TRBD1 (5 bases). Germline CDR1 is MNHEY and CDR2 is SVGAGI. V lost 7 bases, J lost 6 bases, and 19 bases lay in between. The CDR3 is 15 residues long. The CDR3 spells CASILMGLKENTIYF. The CDR3 bases are TGTGCCAGCATACTTATGGGGCTTAAAGAAAACACCATATATTTT.

This clone is a singleton in its sample. V usage is TRBV6-1 and J usage is TRBJ1-1; TRBD1 matches 9 bases. J was trimmed by 0 bases and V by 5 bases; bases with no gene match: 4. Germline V gives CDR1 MNHNS, CDR2 SASEGT. This CDR3 comprises 15 residues. The CDR3 here is CASSPGTGLNTEAFF. CDR3 nucleotides: TGTGCCAGCAGTCCCGGGACAGGGTTGAACACTGAAGCTTTCTTT.

V and J are TRBV4-3 and TRBJ2-1, with TRBD1 identical over 9 bases. Trimming took 0 bases from V and 10 from J; bases not matched to a gene: 13. Germline loops: CDR1 LGHNA, CDR2 YSLEER. This CDR3 region has 17 residues. The CDR3 loop reads CASSQDLRGQGVREQFF. Here the CDR3 DNA reads TGCGCCAGCAGCCAAGATCTAAGGGGACAGGGAGTACGGGAGCAGTTCTTC.

The chain joins TRBV7-8 to TRBJ2-1; 12 nucleotides line up with TRBD2. This CDR3 spans 18 amino acids. V gave up 5 bases and J gave up 7 bases; unmatched junction bases: 15. Germline assignment: CDR1 SGHVS and CDR2 FQNEAQ. The CDR3 DNA is TGTGCCAGCAGCCTCCCCCGGCGACTAGCGGGAGCGGGGAATGAGCAGTTCTTC. This codes for CASSLPRRLAGAGNEQFF. The full variable domain, completed using reference TRBV7-8 and TRBJ2-1, is GAGVSQSPRYKVAKRGQDVALRCDPISGHVSLFWYQQALGQGPEFLTYFQNEAQLDKSGLPSDRFFAERPEGSVSTLKIQRTQQEDSAVYLCASSLPRRLAGAGNEQFFGPGTRLTVL.